These 6 T cell receptor beta chains were sequenced from one sample in a study of cytomegalovirus exposure and HLA in healthy donors. Primers for the PCR totalled 60 Vbeta and 13 Jbeta. Repertoires were generated with immunoSEQ multiplex PCR, while TCRdb's copy carries only in-frame clones and drops some. The table shows roughly 150,000 clones, with 60% to 80% occurring only once. Sequencing used PBMCs. Source of these receptors: a male donor in good health and CMV-seronegative.

V is TRBV19 and J is TRBJ2-7; the D is unclear. The length of the CDR3 is 11 residues. Germline V lookup: CDR1 LNHDA, CDR2 SQIVND (reference sequence). Trimming pared 5 bases from V and 2 bases from J, leaving 4 bases between. CDR3 nucleotide sequence: TGTGCCAGTAGTGGGCCCTACGAGCAGTACTTC. Encoded protein: CASSGPYEQYF.

The chain uses TRBV15 and TRBJ1-2; 11 bases align to TRBD1. Germline V gene lookup returns CDR1 LNHNV and CDR2 YYDKDF (reference sequence). The CDR3 sequence is 15 residues long. The V gene end was trimmed by 3 bases and the J gene end by 0 bases; junction bases not matched to a gene: 0. The CDR3 region is CATSRGQGANYGYTF. CDR3 in DNA: TGTGCCACCAGCAGGGGACAGGGGGCTAACTATGGCTACACCTTC.

The chain has TRBV7-3 and TRBJ2-3; a weak D match, TRBD1 (5 bases). Trimming took off 5 bases at V and 6 bases at J, with 12 bases between the two ends. CDR1 and CDR2 (germline): SGHTA, FQGTGA. The CDR3 has 13 residues. CDR3 sequence (DNA): TGTGCCAGCAGCCTAAACAGGCAGGATACGCAGTATTTT. Its protein product is CASSLNRQDTQYF. Full variable domain (rest looked up from reference TRBV7-3 and TRBJ2-3): GAGVSQTPSNKVTEKGKYVELRCDPISGHTALYWYRQSLGQGPEFLIYFQGTGAADDSGLPNDRFFAVRPEGSVSTLKIQRTERGDSAVYLCASSLNRQDTQYFGPGTRLTVL.

The chain links TRBV5-1 to TRBJ2-7; D call uncertain. The V gene lost 3 bases and the J gene lost 2 bases, with 6 bases spanning the gap. This CDR3 spans 12 amino acids. Looked up from germline, CDR1 is SGHRS and CDR2 is YFSETQ. The CDR3 nucleotides read TGCGCCAGCAGCTCAACAACCTACGAGCAGTACTTC. Translated, it gives CASSSTTYEQYF.

As DNA, the CDR3 is TGTGCCAGCAGCCAACGGGACTACCCAGACAATGAGCAGTTCTTC. Protein: CASSQRDYPDNEQFF. J is TRBJ2-1 and V is TRBV4-2, with 7 bases fitting TRBD2. With 2 bases clipped from V and 5 bases from J, the junction kept 6 bases outside the gene matches. The CDR3 has 15 amino acids. Germline V gene sequence: CDR1 LGHNA, CDR2 YNFKEQ.

The J gene is TRBJ2-2, the V gene TRBV27; D is possibly TRBD1 (6 bases). The CDR3 consists of 15 residues. V gave up 3 bases and J gave up 2 bases, with 10 bases separating them. Germline CDR1 and CDR2: MNHEY and SMNVEV (reference sequence). For the CDR3, the DNA is TGTGCCAGCAGTTTTAGGGACACAAACACCGGGGAGCTGTTTTTT. It encodes CASSFRDTNTGELFF.